This T cell receptor (beta chain) comes out of a study of T cells after yellow fever vaccination. Study-wide results and limits: Reappearance after the booster was observed for most primary-vaccination clones (around 95% CD4, about 86% CD8).

TCRdb passed the 5' RACE reads through MiXCR, listing each CDR3 protein once. The sample lists approximately 600,000 distinct CDR3 sequences, 9% to 15% occurring once. Note on this clonotype: Its antigen is still unknown. Germline is not matched at one junction end, which may reflect a read error.

From germline, CDR1 is SGHAT and CDR2 FQNNGV. This CDR3 is 12 amino acids long. The sequencing here drew on PBMCs, taken on the day of the yellow fever booster vaccination. The TCR was taken from a man aged 25-45 years who received the YFV17D yellow fever vaccine. V usage is TRBV11-2 and J usage is TRBJ2-7, with D unresolved. The CDR3 loop is CASSLGVVELYF. The CDR3 coding sequence is TGTGCCAGCAGCTTAGGAGTGGTGGAGCTGTACTTC. The whole variable domain, filled in from reference TRBV11-2 and TRBJ2-7, reads EAGVAQSPRYKIIEKRQSVAFWCNPISGHATLYWYQQILGQGPKLLIQFQNNGVVDDSQLPKDRFSAERLKGVDSTLKIQPAKLEDSAVYLCASSLGVVELYFGPGTRLTVT.